The source of this TCR beta chain is a study of blood T cell repertoires in COVID-19. Study at large: Sites across the United States, Italy and Spain contributed samples from acute and convalescent COVID-19. Nucleic acid was either cDNA or gDNA, and it came from T cells, B-cell-depleted T cells, or PBMCs.

The Seattle site enrolled patients during active infection and followed them longitudinally. In the authors' methods: Cell counts per sample came from amplifying reference gene primers. Profiled with immunoSEQ multiplex PCR; TCRdb holds only in-frame clones, not every one. The V and J calls and clone size were taken over from that table, and D and trimming were inferred from the DNA. Found here are 300,000 to 400,000 clones, approximately 88% of them singletons; the top ten hold roughly a tenth. The TCR was taken from a man aged 30 to 45 with COVID-19, enrolled during active disease. Sequencing used peripheral blood.

DNA for the CDR3: TGTGCCAGCTCACCATTTTCTGCCGGACTGAGCTCCTACGAGCAGTACTTC. The encoded protein is CASSPFSAGLSSYEQYF. The chain has TRBV18 and TRBJ2-7; D possibly corresponds to TRBD2 (5 bases). The length of the CDR3 is 17 residues. Germline-derived CDR1 and CDR2 are KGHSH and LQKENI. V was shortened by 2 bases and J by 0 bases, with 17 bases between the two germline ends. Variable domain in full (rest from reference TRBV18 and TRBJ2-7): NAGVMQNPRHLVRRRGQEARLRCSPMKGHSHVYWYRQLPEEGLKFMVYLQKENIIDESGMPKERFSAEFPKEGPSILRIQQVVRGDSAAYFCASSPFSAGLSSYEQYFGPGTRLTVT.